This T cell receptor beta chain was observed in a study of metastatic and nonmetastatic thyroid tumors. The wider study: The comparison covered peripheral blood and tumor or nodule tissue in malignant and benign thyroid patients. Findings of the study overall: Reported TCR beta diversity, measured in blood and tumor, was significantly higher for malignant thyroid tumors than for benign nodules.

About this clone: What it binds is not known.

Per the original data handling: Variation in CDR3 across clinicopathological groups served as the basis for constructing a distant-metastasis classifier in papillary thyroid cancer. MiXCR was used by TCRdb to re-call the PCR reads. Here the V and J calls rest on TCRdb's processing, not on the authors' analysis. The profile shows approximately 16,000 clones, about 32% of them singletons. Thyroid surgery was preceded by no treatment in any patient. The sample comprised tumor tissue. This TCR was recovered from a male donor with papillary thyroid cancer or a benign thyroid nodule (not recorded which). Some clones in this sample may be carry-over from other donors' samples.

CDR3 region: CASSPYSTDTQYF. The CDR3, as DNA: TGTGCCAGCTCACCCTATTCCACAGATACGCAGTATTTT. The chain uses TRBV18 and TRBJ2-3, with D hard to call. The germline gives CDR1 KGHSH, CDR2 LQKENI. This CDR3 has 13 amino acids. V lost 3 bases, J lost 2 bases, and 6 bases lay in between.